This entry lists 5 T cell receptor beta chains sequenced from one sample in a study of blood T cell repertoires in COVID-19. Using immunoSEQ multiplex PCR, the repertoire was profiled, and TCRdb retains in-frame clones only, with some absent. The sample carries 150,000 to 200,000 clones, over 70% recorded once. The sequenced material came from peripheral blood. The receptors originated from a man aged 55 to 70 with active or convalescent COVID-19.

This clone was detected only a few times. V usage is TRBV19 and J usage is TRBJ1-5, with TRBD1 matching over 7 bases. Germline V gene lookup returns CDR1 LNHDA and CDR2 SQIVND (reference sequence). This CDR3 comprises 13 residues. V lost 7 bases to trimming and J lost 5 bases; unmatched junction nucleotides: 5. CDR3 coding DNA: TGTGCCAGTAAGAGACAGGGTCATCAGCCCCAGCATTTT. This encodes CASKRQGHQPQHF.

This rearrangement joins TRBV29-1 to TRBJ2-1; D is perhaps TRBD1 (5 bases). Germline CDR1 is SQVTM and CDR2 is ANQGSEA. This CDR3 comprises 10 residues. Trimming pared 6 bases from V and 13 bases from J, leaving 13 bases between. The CDR3 nucleotides read TGCAGCGTCCAAACAGGTGACCAGTTCTTC. Amino acid sequence: CSVQTGDQFF.

Many counts were recorded for this clone. The chain joins TRBV13 to TRBJ2-3; 9 bases align to TRBD2. Germline loops: CDR1 PRHDT, CDR2 FYEKMQ (reference sequence). The CDR3 totals 15 residues. The V gene end was trimmed by 5 bases and the J gene end by 2 bases; junction bases not matched to a gene: 5. DNA of the CDR3: TGTGCCAGCAGCAGACTAGCGGAGCTCACAGATACGCAGTATTTT. Protein: CASSRLAELTDTQYF.

This clone was seen more than once but under ten times. V and J are TRBV4-3 and TRBJ1-4, with 9 bases identical to TRBD1. CDR1 LGHNA and CDR2 YSLEER come from the germline V gene. This CDR3 is 15 amino acids long. V lost 1 base, J lost 8 bases, and 5 bases stayed unmatched. The CDR3 coding sequence is TGCGCCAGCAGCCAAGGAGGGACAGGGTTAGAAAAACTGTTTTTT. Translating gives CASSQGGTGLEKLFF.

The rearrangement links TRBV7-9 to TRBJ2-7; tentative D call: TRBD2 (6 bases). The germline V gene encodes CDR1 SEHNR and CDR2 FQNEAQ (reference sequence). This CDR3 comprises 16 residues. Trimming shortened V by 5 bases and J by 0 bases, and 17 bases separated the two germline ends. This CDR3 reads CASSTPRDFPSYEQYF. DNA for the CDR3: TGTGCCAGCAGCACCCCCCGGGACTTCCCCTCCTACGAGCAGTACTTC.